This T cell receptor beta chain appears in the sequencing data of a study of shared clonotypes between healthy human individuals. Of note for this clone: The antigen is unknown. Other DNA sequences in this sample translate to the same CDR3.

Study-wide results and caveats: Estimated richness values were generally larger in naive subsets than in memory subsets.

In germline, CDR1 is SGHRS, CDR2 YFSETQ. Trimming stripped 5 bases from V and 6 bases from J, with 9 bases between. The CDR3 is made up of 12 amino acids. TCRdb keeps only in-frame clones here, not all; method: immunoSEQ multiplex PCR. The sample holds millions of clones, more than 80% seen once. The sequencing input was naive CD4+ T cells from PBMCs. Regarding subset: CD45RA+ positively selected. This clonotype originated in a man aged 18 to 29 in good health. Some clones in this sample may be carry-over from other donors' samples. V and J are TRBV5-1 and TRBJ2-1; D unclear. The CDR3 DNA is TGCGCCAGCAGTCCCCCCGGCAATGAGCAGTTCTTC. Translating it yields CASSPPGNEQFF.